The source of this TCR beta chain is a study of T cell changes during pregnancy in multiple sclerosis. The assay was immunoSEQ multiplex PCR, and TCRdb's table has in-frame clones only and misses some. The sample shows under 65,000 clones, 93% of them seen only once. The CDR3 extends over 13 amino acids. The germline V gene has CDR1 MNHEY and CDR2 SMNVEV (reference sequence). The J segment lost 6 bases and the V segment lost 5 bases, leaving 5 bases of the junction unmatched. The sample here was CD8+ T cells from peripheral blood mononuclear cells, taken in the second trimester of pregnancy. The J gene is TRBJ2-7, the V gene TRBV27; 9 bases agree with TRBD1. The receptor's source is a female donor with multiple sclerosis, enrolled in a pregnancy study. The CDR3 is CASSAGTGSEQYF. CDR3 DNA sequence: TGTGCCAGCAGTGCCGGGACAGGGAGCGAGCAGTACTTC.